This TCR beta chain appears in the sequencing data of a study of shared clonotypes between healthy human individuals. Per the germline V gene, CDR1 is SGHRS and CDR2 is YFSETQ. Trimming took off 8 bases at V and 1 base at J, with 17 bases between the two ends. This CDR3 has 15 residues. A split of CD4+ cells into CD45RA+ naive and CD45RA-negative memory subsets was performed. The sorted-subset replicate PCRs were given 150 to 200 ng DNA, which is tens of thousands of T cell genomes. Using immunoSEQ multiplex PCR, the repertoire was profiled, and TCRdb retains in-frame clones only, with some absent. The sample carries about 1.1 million clones, approximately 80% recorded once.

This clonotype was obtained from a man younger than 30 in good health. Some clones in this sample may be carry-over from other donors' samples. V usage is TRBV5-1 and J usage is TRBJ2-3, with a tentative D call TRBD2 (6 bases). The material sequenced was memory CD4+ T cells from PBMCs. Noted subset: CD45RA-negative fraction. The CDR3 spells CASRDSGTRTDTQYF. CDR3 nucleotide sequence: TGCGCCAGTAGGGATTCCGGGACTCGCACAGATACGCAGTATTTT.